This TCR beta chain was retrieved from a study of T cell responses to AZD1222 COVID-19 vaccine. Study-wide results and limits: Only 5 or 6 people who got AZD1222 tested seropositive at baseline. Most donors were white British and more were female, and clonal diversity was possibly underestimated.

There are 15 residues in the CDR3. The germline V and J ends were trimmed by 3 bases and 7 bases, with 21 bases remaining between them. CDR1 is DFQATT, CDR2 SNEGSKA, per germline (reference sequence). A note on this clone: Its specificity is unknown.

Method: immunoSEQ multiplex PCR; TCRdb's copy keeps in-frame clones and lacks some. The sample has 140,000 to 150,000 clones; about nine tenths are singletons. The V gene is TRBV20-1, the J gene TRBJ1-2; D is perhaps TRBD1 (6 bases). Sequencing was performed on peripheral blood, taken on day 0 of AZD1222 vaccination. This receptor was taken from an adult in good health. The CDR3 spells CSASPSETGFRGYTF. The CDR3 nucleotides read TGCAGTGCTAGTCCAAGCGAGACAGGATTTCGTGGCTACACCTTC.